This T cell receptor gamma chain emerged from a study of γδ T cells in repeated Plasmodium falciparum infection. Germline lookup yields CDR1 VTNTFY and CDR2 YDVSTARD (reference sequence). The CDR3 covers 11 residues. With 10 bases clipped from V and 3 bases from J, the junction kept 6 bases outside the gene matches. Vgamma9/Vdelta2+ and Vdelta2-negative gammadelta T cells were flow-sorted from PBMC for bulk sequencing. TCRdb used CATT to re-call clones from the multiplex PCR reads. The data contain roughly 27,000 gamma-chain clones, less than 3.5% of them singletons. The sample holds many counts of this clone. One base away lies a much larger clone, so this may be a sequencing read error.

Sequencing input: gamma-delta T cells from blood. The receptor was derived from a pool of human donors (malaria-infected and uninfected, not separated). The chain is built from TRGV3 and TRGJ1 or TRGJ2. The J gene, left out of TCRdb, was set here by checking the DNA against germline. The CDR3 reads CATWFYYKKLF. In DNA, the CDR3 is TGTGCCACTTGGTTTTATTATAAGAAACTCTTT.